This T cell receptor beta chain was found in a study of CD8 T cells in ankylosing spondylitis. This clonotype occurred a few times. Trimming removed 6 bases at V and 6 bases at J, with 9 bases between. This CDR3 has 11 amino acids. Germline CDR1 DFQATT, CDR2 SNEGSKA (reference sequence). Each CDR3 protein gets one entry after TCRdb re-called the 5' RACE reads with MiXCR. This sample has about 250,000 distinct CDR3 sequences, with 32% found just once. This chain joins TRBV20-1 and TRBJ2-1, with no clear D. The TCR sequence derives from a male donor with ankylosing spondylitis or in good health (not recorded which). Sequenced: blood, either unsorted or a sorted T cell fraction (not recorded which). The CDR3 loop reads CSAPTVNEQFF. The CDR3 bases are TGCAGTGCCCCCACAGTCAATGAGCAGTTCTTC.